A selection of T cell receptor beta chains follows, all from one sample in a study of T-cell memory formation after mild COVID-19. TCRdb itself ran the 5' RACE reads through MiXCR, one entry per CDR3 protein. The sample shows 280,000 or so distinct CDR3 sequences, roughly 8% of them seen only once. The specimen sequenced was PBMCs or a T cell subset sorted from them (not recorded which). Receptors were obtained from a man aged 18-30 years who had mild COVID-19 (a few samples of this study predate the infection). Cell type and time point are not known. The CDR3 runs from the conserved cysteine through the conserved F or W. Clone size appears in some rows only: once, few, many, or a class for an expanded clone.

>TRBV4-3|TRBJ1-3|-|16
CASSQDPGSSGNTIYF
>TRBV5-1|TRBJ2-2|few|16
CASKPSLSTNTGELFF
>TRBV12-3/TRBV12-4|TRBJ2-3|-|15
CASSHAGASTDTQYF
>TRBV7-8|TRBJ1-5|-|13
CASSGRGNQPQHF
>TRBV24-1|TRBJ2-3|few|16
CATSAGWGQSTDTQYF
>TRBV18|TRBJ2-5|few|15
CASSRTGGAQETQYF
>TRBV5-1|TRBJ1-5|-|13
CASILWIDQPQHF
>TRBV6-2/TRBV6-3|TRBJ1-1|-|17
CASSYGGVRGMNTEAFF
>TRBV29-1|TRBJ1-2|few|13
CSAHGQGNYGYTF
>TRBV20-1|TRBJ1-6|-|14
CSAPSGARNSPLHF
>TRBV5-1|TRBJ2-5|many|15
CASSTDPRGQETQYF
>TRBV6-2/TRBV6-3|TRBJ1-1|few|13
CASTEQGNTEAFF
>TRBV3-1|TRBJ2-1|-|16
CASSPRLAGGAGEQFF
>TRBV7-2|TRBJ1-1|few|14
CASSSYYMDTEAFF
>TRBV20-1|TRBJ2-2|many|14
CSASYRQGTGELFF
>TRBV5-1|TRBJ2-7|few|15
CASSFGGSGAYEQYF
>TRBV6-5|TRBJ1-6|-|16
CASSYSGAGQGTPLHF
>TRBV20-1|TRBJ2-3|few|15
CSATGTSGGADTQYF
>TRBV13|TRBJ2-7|few|18
CASSFVPEPGQGDYEQYF
>TRBV20-1|TRBJ2-6|few|16
CSARGGGISGANVLTF
>TRBV7-9|TRBJ1-5|many|14
CASSSETGWQPQHF
>TRBV7-6|TRBJ2-3|-|16
CASSFTSGGSGDTQYF
>TRBV15|TRBJ2-4|many|16
CATSTRALTGKSIQYF
>TRBV6-2/TRBV6-3|TRBJ2-3|few|13
CASSYPHPDTQYF
>TRBV14|TRBJ2-5|few|15
CASSPHSDSQETQYF
>TRBV7-2|TRBJ1-5|few|12
CASSKGGQPQHF
>TRBV7-3|TRBJ2-3|-|16
CASQSGTGGSADTQYF
>TRBV6-2/TRBV6-3|TRBJ2-1|-|15
CASSYASGTYNEQFF